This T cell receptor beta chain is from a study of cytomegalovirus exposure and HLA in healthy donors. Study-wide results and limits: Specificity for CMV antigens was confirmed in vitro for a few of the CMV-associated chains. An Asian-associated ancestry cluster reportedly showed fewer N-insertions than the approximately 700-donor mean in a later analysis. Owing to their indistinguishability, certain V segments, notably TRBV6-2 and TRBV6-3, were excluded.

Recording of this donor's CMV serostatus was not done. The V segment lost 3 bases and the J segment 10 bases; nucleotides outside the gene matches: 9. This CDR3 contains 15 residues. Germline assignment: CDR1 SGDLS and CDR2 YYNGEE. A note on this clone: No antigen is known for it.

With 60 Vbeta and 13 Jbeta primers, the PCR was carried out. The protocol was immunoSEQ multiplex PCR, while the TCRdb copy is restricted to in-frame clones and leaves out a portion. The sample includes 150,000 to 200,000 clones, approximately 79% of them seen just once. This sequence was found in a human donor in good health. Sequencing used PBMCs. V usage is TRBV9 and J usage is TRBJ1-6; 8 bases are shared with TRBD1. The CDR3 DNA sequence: TGTGCCAGCAGCGAGGGGTGGACAGGGCGATCACCCCTCCACTTT. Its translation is CASSEGWTGRSPLHF.